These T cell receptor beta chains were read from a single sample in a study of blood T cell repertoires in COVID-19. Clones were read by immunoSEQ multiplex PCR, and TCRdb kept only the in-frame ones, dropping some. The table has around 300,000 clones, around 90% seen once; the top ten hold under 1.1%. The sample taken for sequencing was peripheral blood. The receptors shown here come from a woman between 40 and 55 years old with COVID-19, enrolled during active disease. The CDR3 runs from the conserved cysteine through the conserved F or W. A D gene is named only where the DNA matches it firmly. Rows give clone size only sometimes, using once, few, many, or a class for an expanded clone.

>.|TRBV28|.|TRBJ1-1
TGTGCCATACTGGACGGGAGGAACACTGAAGCTTTCTTT
CAILDGRNTEAFF
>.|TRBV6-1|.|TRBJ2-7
TGTGCCAGCAGTGAAACAAGGGGCGAGCAGTACTTC
CASSETRGEQYF
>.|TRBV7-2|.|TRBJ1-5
TGTGCCAGCAGCTTAGTCGTCCAGGGGAGCAATCAGCCCCAGCATTTT
CASSLVVQGSNQPQHF
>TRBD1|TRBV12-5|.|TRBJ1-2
TGTGCTAGTGGTTTTAATCCAGGACAGGGGCCCTATGGCTACACCTTC
CASGFNPGQGPYGYTF
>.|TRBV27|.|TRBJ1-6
TGTGCCAGCGCCCCTGGGGGGGCTCGGTCACCCCTCCACTTT
CASAPGGARSPLHF
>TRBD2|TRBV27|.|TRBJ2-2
TGTGCCAGCAGTTTTAAAGCGGGAGTCCCCGGGGAGCTGTTTTTT
CASSFKAGVPGELFF
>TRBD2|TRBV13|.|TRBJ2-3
TGTGCCAGCAGCTTAAGAGGTCCCCCTAGCGGGTCAACCACAGATACGCAGTATTTT
CASSLRGPPSGSTTDTQYF
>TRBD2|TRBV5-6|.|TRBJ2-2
TGTGCCAGCAGCCCCCGCCTAGCGGGAAGGATGACCGGGGAGCTGTTTTTT
CASSPRLAGRMTGELFF
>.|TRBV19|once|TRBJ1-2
TGTGCCAGTAGTAGAGTGACTCACTATGGCTACACCTTC
CASSRVTHYGYTF
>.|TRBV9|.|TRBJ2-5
TGTGCCAGCAGCCCTATCGACAGGTACCAAGAGACCCAGTACTTC
CASSPIDRYQETQYF
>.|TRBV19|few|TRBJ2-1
TGTGCCAGTATCAACTCCGGGGGACGCGAGCAGTTCTTC
CASINSGGREQFF
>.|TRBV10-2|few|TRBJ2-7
TGCGCCAGCAGGGCGGGGCGCTACGAGCAGTACTTC
CASRAGRYEQYF
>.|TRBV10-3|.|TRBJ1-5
TGTGCCATCAGGGGGAGCAGGGAGGGGCAGCCCCAGCATTTT
CAIRGSREGQPQHF
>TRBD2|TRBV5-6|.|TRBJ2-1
TGTGCCAGCAGCTTGAGGACTAGCGGGGGGCGGTACAATGAGCAGTTCTTC
CASSLRTSGGRYNEQFF
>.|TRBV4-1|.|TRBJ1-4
TGCGCCAGCAGCCTGATACCCGGCGGCGAAAAACTGTTTTTT
CASSLIPGGEKLFF
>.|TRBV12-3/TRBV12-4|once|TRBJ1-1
TGTGCCAGCAGACAGACGTCCGCCACTTTCTTT
CASRQTSATFF
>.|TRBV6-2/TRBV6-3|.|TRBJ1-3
TGTGCCAGCAGTTTTGGCGGGTTCTCGACCTCTGGAAACACCATATATTTT
CASSFGGFSTSGNTIYF
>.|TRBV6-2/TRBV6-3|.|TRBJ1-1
TGTGCCAGCAGTATGACGGAGGCGTCCGAAGCTTTCTTT
CASSMTEASEAFF
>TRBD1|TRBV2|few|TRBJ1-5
TGTGCCAGCGACAGGGCAGGTCGGGGAAATCAGCCCCAGCATTTT
CASDRAGRGNQPQHF
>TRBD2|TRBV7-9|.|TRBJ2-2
TGTGCCAGCAGCCCGGGGGGGCGGGAGCTGTTTTTT
CASSPGGRELFF
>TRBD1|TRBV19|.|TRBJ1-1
TGTGCCAGTAGTATCTTGGATGGCGACAGGGTGAACACTGAAGCTTTCTTT
CASSILDGDRVNTEAFF
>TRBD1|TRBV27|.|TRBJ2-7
TGTGCCAGCACCCTCCTTGGGACAGGGGAAAACGAGCAGTACTTC
CASTLLGTGENEQYF
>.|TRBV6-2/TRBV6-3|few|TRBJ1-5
TGTGCCAGCAGTCCCCGGAGACAGCCCCAGCATTTT
CASSPRRQPQHF
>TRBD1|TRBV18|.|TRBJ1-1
TGTGCCAGCTCACCGAGTTGGACAGGGGACACTGAAGCTTTCTTT
CASSPSWTGDTEAFF
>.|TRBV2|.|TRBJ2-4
TGTGCCAGCGGCCGGGAGCTAAACATTCAGTACTTC
CASGRELNIQYF
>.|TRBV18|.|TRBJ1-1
TGTGCCAGCTCACCATATCAGGACAGAAACACTGAAGCTTTCTTT
CASSPYQDRNTEAFF
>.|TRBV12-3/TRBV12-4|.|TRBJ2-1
TGTGCCAGCACTCGGACACACGACAATGAGCAGTTCTTC
CASTRTHDNEQFF
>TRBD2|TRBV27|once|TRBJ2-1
TGTGCCAGCAGCCCAACCTTATTCGCTCTAGCGGGGGCTTACAATGAGCAGTTCTTC
CASSPTLFALAGAYNEQFF
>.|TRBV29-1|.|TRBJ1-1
TGCAGCGTTGGGTGGGGGAGGACTGAAGCTTTCTTT
CSVGWGRTEAFF
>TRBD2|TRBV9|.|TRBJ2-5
TGTGCCAGCAGCTTCTCAGGGACTAGCGAAGAGACCCAGTACTTC
CASSFSGTSEETQYF
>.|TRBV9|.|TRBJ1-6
TGTGCCAGCAGCGTAGATCAGGGATATAATTCACCCCTCCACTTT
CASSVDQGYNSPLHF
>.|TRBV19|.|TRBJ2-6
TGTGCCAGTAGCTCGACAGTCTCTGGGGCCAACGTCCTGACTTTC
CASSSTVSGANVLTF
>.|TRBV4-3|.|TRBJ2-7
TGCGCCAGCAGCCAAGAAGAGGGAGGAACCTACGAGCAGTACTTC
CASSQEEGGTYEQYF
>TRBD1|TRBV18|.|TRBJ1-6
TGTGCCAGCTCACAATGGACAGGGGAGGATTCACCCCTCCACTTT
CASSQWTGEDSPLHF
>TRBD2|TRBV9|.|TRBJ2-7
TGTGCCAGCAGCCCCATGGGACTAGCGGGCGTCGAGCAGTACTTC
CASSPMGLAGVEQYF
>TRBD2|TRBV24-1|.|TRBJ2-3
TGTGCCACCAGCGATGAACTAGCGGGAGGGCCTGACTTACGTACAGATACGCAGTATTTT
CATSDELAGGPDLRTDTQYF
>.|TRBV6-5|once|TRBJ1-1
TGTGCCAGCAGTTACTCTGCGGTGAACACTGAAGCTTTCTTT
CASSYSAVNTEAFF
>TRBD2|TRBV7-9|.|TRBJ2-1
TGTGCCTCCCGCGCTAGCGGGGGGGTCTCCTACAATGAGCAGTTCTTC
CASRASGGVSYNEQFF
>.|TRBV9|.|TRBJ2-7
TGTGCCAGCAGCGTAGGGCAAAACCGCCTCTACGAGCAGTACTTC
CASSVGQNRLYEQYF
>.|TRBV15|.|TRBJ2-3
TGTGCCACCAGCCGGCTCCGGGGTGCAGATACGCAGTATTTT
CATSRLRGADTQYF
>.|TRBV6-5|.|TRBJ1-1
TGTGCCAGCAGTTACGGCGTCGGGGGGGGGACTGAAGCTTTCTTT
CASSYGVGGGTEAFF
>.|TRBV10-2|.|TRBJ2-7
TGCGCCACTCGAGATTACGAGCAGTACTTC
CATRDYEQYF
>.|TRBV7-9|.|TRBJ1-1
TGTGCCAGCAGCTCTACCTCGGGTTCGGGCACTGAAGCTTTCTTT
CASSSTSGSGTEAFF
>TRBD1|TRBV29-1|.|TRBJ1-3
TGCAGCGTCTTAGACACAGGGGGCTCTGGAAACACCATATATTTT
CSVLDTGGSGNTIYF
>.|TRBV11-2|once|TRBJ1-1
TGTGCCAGCAGCCGCGTGGGGGGGCGATCGGTCACTGAAGCTTTCTTT
CASSRVGGRSVTEAFF
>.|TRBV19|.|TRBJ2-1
TGTGCCAGTAGTATAGCTGGGAGCTCCTACAATGAGCAGTTCTTC
CASSIAGSSYNEQFF
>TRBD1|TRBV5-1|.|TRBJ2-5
TGCGCCAGCAGCCGGGGTCCGAACAGGGGAGAGACCCAGTACTTC
CASSRGPNRGETQYF
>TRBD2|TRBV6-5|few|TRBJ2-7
TGTGCCAGCTCCGGCGGGAGGTTCTCCTACGAGCAGTACTTC
CASSGGRFSYEQYF
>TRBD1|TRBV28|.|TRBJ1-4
TGTGCCAGCAGTTTAACGGCCACAGGGGCAACTAATGAAAAACTGTTTTTT
CASSLTATGATNEKLFF
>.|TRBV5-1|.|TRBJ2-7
TGCGCCAGCAGCCCTACTCGGCGAACAGCCTACGAGCAGTACTTC
CASSPTRRTAYEQYF
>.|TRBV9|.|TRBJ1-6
TGTGCCAGCAGCGGAGTACAGGGCCCCAATTCACCCCTCCACTTT
CASSGVQGPNSPLHF
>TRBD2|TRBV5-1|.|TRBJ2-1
TGCGCCAGCAGAATCGGGACTAGCCCCTACAATGAGCAGTTCTTC
CASRIGTSPYNEQFF
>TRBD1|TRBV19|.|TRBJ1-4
TGTGCCAGTAGTCTCGGGACAGGCCCTAATGAAAAACTGTTTTTT
CASSLGTGPNEKLFF